This T cell receptor (beta chain) is drawn from a study of a mutant IDH1 vaccine in newly diagnosed glioma. The overall study: The sex distribution of treated patients was roughly 62% male and around 38% female, with a mean age of roughly 40 years. Earlier treatment was radiotherapy, temozolomide, or both, with most getting both.

The repertoire was sequenced with immunoSEQ multiplex PCR; TCRdb's copy has only in-frame clones and lacks some. Counted here are about 68,000 clones, 79% occurring once; the ten biggest clones make up roughly 8%. Described time point: baseline, week 1 (first vaccination visit). Treatment here: pre-vaccination baseline after standard-of-care therapy. As concerns this clone: Its antigen is not known.

General study results and limits: Pseudoprogression seemingly bore no relation to changes in top peripheral T cell clonotypes. Of the patients, roughly 95% had vaccine-induced immune responses.

The CDR3 consists of 13 residues. The trim removed 9 bases at V and 4 bases at J, leaving 8 bases unmatched. Sample: PBMCs, taken from a glioma patient treated with radiotherapy, temozolomide or both. The chain carries TRBV23-1 and TRBJ1-2; 7 bases are shared with TRBD1. TRBV23-1 belongs to the ORF category, with a function that is uncertain. This sequence was found in a man in his fifties with glioma. The CDR3 sequence is CASPGQRFYGYTF. Here the CDR3 DNA reads TGCGCCAGTCCGGGACAGAGATTCTATGGCTACACCTTC.